A selection of T cell receptor beta chains follows, all from one sample in a study of CD8+ T cells in alopecia areata. Clones were sequenced by immunoSEQ multiplex PCR, and TCRdb holds only the in-frame ones, with some missing. The table includes around 250,000 clones, about 68% detected once. The sample consisted of CD4+ T cells sorted from blood, taken at week 0. All receptors come from a human donor with alopecia areata. The CDR3 runs from the conserved cysteine through the conserved F or W. The D gene is left open where the match is weak. Rows give clone size only sometimes, using once, few, many, or a class for an expanded clone.

j_call: TRBJ2-6
d_call: .
clone_size: .
cdr3_length: 16
v_call: TRBV5-4
cdr3_aa: CASSLSTSFGANVLTF
cdr3_nt: TGTGCCAGCAGCTTGTCCACTAGCTTTGGGGCCAACGTCCTGACTTTC

j_call: TRBJ2-4
d_call: TRBD2
clone_size: .
cdr3_length: 15
v_call: TRBV30
cdr3_aa: CACYGLAGGRNIQYF
cdr3_nt: TGTGCCTGTTACGGACTAGCGGGGGGGAGGAACATTCAGTACTTC

j_call: TRBJ1-6
d_call: TRBD1
clone_size: .
cdr3_length: 15
v_call: TRBV18
cdr3_aa: CASSPGQGYNSPLHF
cdr3_nt: TGTGCCAGCTCACCAGGACAGGGCTATAATTCACCCCTCCACTTT

j_call: TRBJ2-2
d_call: .
clone_size: .
cdr3_length: 14
v_call: TRBV15
cdr3_aa: CATSRGTVTGELFF
cdr3_nt: TGTGCCACCAGCAGGGGGACCGTCACCGGGGAGCTGTTTTTT

j_call: TRBJ2-5
d_call: TRBD1
clone_size: few
cdr3_length: 15
v_call: TRBV11-2
cdr3_aa: CASSRLTGVQETQYF
cdr3_nt: TGTGCCAGCAGCCGCCTAACAGGGGTCCAAGAGACCCAGTACTTC

j_call: TRBJ1-6
d_call: .
clone_size: .
cdr3_length: 13
v_call: TRBV9
cdr3_aa: CASSLEEFAPLHF
cdr3_nt: TGTGCCAGCAGCTTAGAGGAGTTCGCGCCCCTCCACTTT

j_call: TRBJ1-4
d_call: TRBD1
clone_size: few
cdr3_length: 13
v_call: TRBV29-1
cdr3_aa: CSVQGEIREKLFF
cdr3_nt: TGCAGCGTCCAGGGGGAAATTAGAGAAAAACTGTTTTTT

j_call: TRBJ2-1
d_call: TRBD2
clone_size: .
cdr3_length: 15
v_call: TRBV5-1
cdr3_aa: CASSPWTSDNNEQFF
cdr3_nt: TGCGCCAGCAGCCCTTGGACTAGCGACAACAATGAGCAGTTCTTC

j_call: TRBJ2-7
d_call: TRBD2
clone_size: few
cdr3_length: 14
v_call: TRBV10-3
cdr3_aa: CAIRDGGGAHEQYF
cdr3_nt: TGTGCCATCAGGGACGGCGGGGGGGCCCACGAGCAGTACTTC

j_call: TRBJ2-7
d_call: .
clone_size: .
cdr3_length: 13
v_call: TRBV7-6
cdr3_aa: CASSLAFSYEQYF
cdr3_nt: TGTGCCAGCAGCTTAGCTTTCAGCTACGAGCAGTACTTC

j_call: TRBJ2-1
d_call: TRBD1
clone_size: .
cdr3_length: 16
v_call: TRBV5-1
cdr3_aa: CASSFLRTGPYNEQFF
cdr3_nt: TGCGCCAGCAGCTTTCTAAGGACAGGGCCTTACAATGAGCAGTTCTTC

j_call: TRBJ2-1
d_call: .
clone_size: .
cdr3_length: 16
v_call: TRBV4-3
cdr3_aa: CASSQDRAGGLNEQFF
cdr3_nt: TGCGCCAGCAGCCAAGATCGCGCTGGGGGGCTGAATGAGCAGTTCTTC

j_call: TRBJ2-5
d_call: .
clone_size: .
cdr3_length: 13
v_call: TRBV29-1
cdr3_aa: CSVARTAQETQYF
cdr3_nt: TGCAGCGTTGCCAGGACAGCTCAAGAGACCCAGTACTTC

j_call: TRBJ2-7
d_call: .
clone_size: few
cdr3_length: 15
v_call: TRBV15
cdr3_aa: CATSRVGRGVHEQYF
cdr3_nt: TGTGCCACCAGCAGAGTTGGCAGGGGAGTCCACGAGCAGTACTTC

j_call: TRBJ2-3
d_call: .
clone_size: .
cdr3_length: 12
v_call: TRBV29-1
cdr3_aa: CSVKLGGDTQYF
cdr3_nt: TGCAGCGTTAAGTTGGGGGGAGATACGCAGTATTTT

j_call: TRBJ2-1
d_call: .
clone_size: .
cdr3_length: 13
v_call: TRBV5-4
cdr3_aa: CASSPTLYNEQFF
cdr3_nt: TGTGCCAGCAGCCCAACACTATACAATGAGCAGTTCTTC

j_call: TRBJ1-3
d_call: .
clone_size: .
cdr3_length: 13
v_call: TRBV29-1
cdr3_aa: CSVETSSGNTIYF
cdr3_nt: TGCAGCGTTGAAACGAGCTCTGGAAACACCATATATTTT

j_call: TRBJ2-1
d_call: .
clone_size: .
cdr3_length: 12
v_call: TRBV29-1
cdr3_aa: CSAETPYNEQFF
cdr3_nt: TGCAGCGCAGAGACCCCGTACAATGAGCAGTTCTTC

j_call: TRBJ1-2
d_call: TRBD1
clone_size: .
cdr3_length: 15
v_call: TRBV9
cdr3_aa: CASSPRTGSNYGYTF
cdr3_nt: TGTGCCAGCAGCCCCCGGACAGGGAGTAACTATGGCTACACCTTC

j_call: TRBJ2-2
d_call: .
clone_size: few
cdr3_length: 16
v_call: TRBV9
cdr3_aa: CASSARGTSNTGELFF
cdr3_nt: TGTGCCAGCAGCGCACGGGGGACCTCGAACACCGGGGAGCTGTTTTTT

j_call: TRBJ2-6
d_call: .
clone_size: .
cdr3_length: 15
v_call: TRBV7-2
cdr3_aa: CAILGRSSGANVLTF
cdr3_nt: TGTGCCATTCTTGGACGGAGCTCTGGGGCCAACGTCCTGACTTTC

j_call: TRBJ1-5
d_call: .
clone_size: .
cdr3_length: 12
v_call: TRBV30
cdr3_aa: CAWSVNNQPQHF
cdr3_nt: TGTGCCTGGAGTGTAAACAATCAGCCCCAGCATTTT

j_call: TRBJ1-6
d_call: .
clone_size: .
cdr3_length: 15
v_call: TRBV30
cdr3_aa: CAWSGGRPDNSPLHF
cdr3_nt: TGTGCCTGGAGTGGCGGCAGACCGGATAATTCACCCCTCCACTTT

j_call: TRBJ1-5
d_call: .
clone_size: .
cdr3_length: 12
v_call: TRBV7-9
cdr3_aa: CASSLDSQPQHF
cdr3_nt: TGTGCCAGCAGCTTGGATTCTCAGCCCCAGCATTTT

j_call: TRBJ2-3
d_call: .
clone_size: .
cdr3_length: 12
v_call: TRBV9
cdr3_aa: CASSVGADTQYF
cdr3_nt: TGTGCCAGCAGCGTAGGGGCAGATACGCAGTATTTT

j_call: TRBJ2-5
d_call: TRBD2
clone_size: few
cdr3_length: 15
v_call: TRBV29-1
cdr3_aa: CSVVFGTSGEETQYF
cdr3_nt: TGCAGCGTTGTCTTTGGGACTAGCGGGGAAGAGACCCAGTACTTC

j_call: TRBJ2-1
d_call: .
clone_size: .
cdr3_length: 16
v_call: TRBV6-5
cdr3_aa: CASSYSPLRESNEQFF
cdr3_nt: TGTGCCAGCAGTTACTCGCCCTTAAGAGAAAGCAATGAGCAGTTCTTC

j_call: TRBJ1-6
d_call: .
clone_size: .
cdr3_length: 14
v_call: TRBV11-2
cdr3_aa: CASSLRVTNSPLHF
cdr3_nt: TGTGCCAGCAGTTTGAGGGTGACGAATTCACCCCTCCACTTT

j_call: TRBJ1-4
d_call: .
clone_size: .
cdr3_length: 14
v_call: TRBV7-2
cdr3_aa: CASSLQGGNEKLFF
cdr3_nt: TGTGCCAGCAGCCTCCAGGGAGGTAATGAAAAACTGTTTTTT

j_call: TRBJ2-5
d_call: TRBD1
clone_size: few
cdr3_length: 14
v_call: TRBV29-1
cdr3_aa: CSVEDWGQTETQYF
cdr3_nt: TGCAGCGTTGAAGATTGGGGACAGACGGAGACCCAGTACTTC

j_call: TRBJ2-3
d_call: .
clone_size: .
cdr3_length: 15
v_call: TRBV6-5
cdr3_aa: CASTPRPIAADTQYF
cdr3_nt: TGTGCCAGCACCCCTCGGCCTATCGCGGCAGATACGCAGTATTTT

j_call: TRBJ1-5
d_call: .
clone_size: .
cdr3_length: 13
v_call: TRBV28
cdr3_aa: CASSPVPNQPQHF
cdr3_nt: TGTGCCAGCAGCCCCGTCCCCAATCAGCCCCAGCATTTT

j_call: TRBJ2-7
d_call: TRBD1
clone_size: .
cdr3_length: 15
v_call: TRBV27
cdr3_aa: CASSITGAISYEQYF
cdr3_nt: TGTGCCAGCAGTATAACAGGGGCCATCTCCTACGAGCAGTACTTC

j_call: TRBJ2-7
d_call: TRBD1
clone_size: .
cdr3_length: 13
v_call: TRBV29-1
cdr3_aa: CSVVKQGGAEQYF
cdr3_nt: TGCAGCGTTGTTAAACAGGGGGGTGCCGAGCAGTACTTC

j_call: TRBJ2-7
d_call: TRBD2
clone_size: .
cdr3_length: 14
v_call: TRBV30
cdr3_aa: CAWRLAGGRLEQYF
cdr3_nt: TGTGCCTGGAGGCTAGCGGGAGGGCGTCTAGAGCAGTACTTC

j_call: TRBJ1-2
d_call: .
clone_size: once
cdr3_length: 15
v_call: TRBV4-1
cdr3_aa: CASRGSWGVNYGYTF
cdr3_nt: TGCGCCAGCAGGGGTTCGTGGGGGGTTAACTATGGCTACACCTTC

j_call: TRBJ1-5
d_call: TRBD1
clone_size: few
cdr3_length: 15
v_call: TRBV30
cdr3_aa: CAWSGLTGSGQPQHF
cdr3_nt: TGTGCCTGGAGTGGTCTGACAGGGAGCGGACAGCCCCAGCATTTT

j_call: TRBJ1-2
d_call: .
clone_size: .
cdr3_length: 16
v_call: TRBV25-1
cdr3_aa: CASSGLFQGENYGYTF
cdr3_nt: TGTGCCAGCAGTGGCTTATTTCAGGGTGAAAACTATGGCTACACCTTC

j_call: TRBJ1-6
d_call: TRBD1
clone_size: .
cdr3_length: 16
v_call: TRBV7-2
cdr3_aa: CASSLALRDSNSPLHF
cdr3_nt: TGTGCCAGCAGCTTAGCGCTTCGGGACAGTAATTCACCCCTCCACTTT

j_call: TRBJ2-2
d_call: .
clone_size: .
cdr3_length: 11
v_call: TRBV25-1
cdr3_aa: CASRGAGELFF
cdr3_nt: TGTGCCAGCAGGGGAGCCGGGGAGCTGTTTTTT

j_call: TRBJ2-5
d_call: .
clone_size: .
cdr3_length: 13
v_call: TRBV5-1
cdr3_aa: CASRGSGQETQYF
cdr3_nt: TGCGCCAGCAGGGGTAGCGGACAAGAGACCCAGTACTTC

j_call: TRBJ2-1
d_call: .
clone_size: few
cdr3_length: 13
v_call: TRBV10-3
cdr3_aa: CAIWAGAVNEQFF
cdr3_nt: TGTGCCATCTGGGCGGGGGCTGTGAATGAGCAGTTCTTC

j_call: TRBJ1-6
d_call: TRBD1
clone_size: .
cdr3_length: 15
v_call: TRBV7-9
cdr3_aa: CASSLKGQYNSPLHF
cdr3_nt: TGTGCCAGCAGCTTAAAGGGACAGTATAATTCACCCCTCCACTTT

j_call: TRBJ2-7
d_call: .
clone_size: few
cdr3_length: 10
v_call: TRBV29-1
cdr3_aa: CSVGQNEQYF
cdr3_nt: TGCAGCGTTGGACAGAACGAGCAGTACTTC

j_call: TRBJ1-5
d_call: .
clone_size: many
cdr3_length: 13
v_call: TRBV5-6
cdr3_aa: CASSVTPWGPQHF
cdr3_nt: TGTGCCAGCAGCGTAACACCCTGGGGGCCCCAGCATTTT

j_call: TRBJ1-2
d_call: .
clone_size: .
cdr3_length: 13
v_call: TRBV11-2
cdr3_aa: CASSLIGQNGYTF
cdr3_nt: TGTGCCAGCAGCCTCATTGGACAGAATGGCTACACCTTC

j_call: TRBJ1-1
d_call: .
clone_size: .
cdr3_length: 14
v_call: TRBV5-1
cdr3_aa: CASSSGLQDTEAFF
cdr3_nt: TGCGCCAGCAGCTCCGGACTGCAGGACACTGAAGCTTTCTTT

j_call: TRBJ1-1
d_call: .
clone_size: .
cdr3_length: 13
v_call: TRBV30
cdr3_aa: CAWSVRANTEAFF
cdr3_nt: TGTGCCTGGAGTGTACGGGCGAACACTGAAGCTTTCTTT

j_call: TRBJ2-3
d_call: .
clone_size: .
cdr3_length: 12
v_call: TRBV2
cdr3_aa: CASSGQGSTQYF
cdr3_nt: TGTGCCAGCAGCGGCCAGGGGTCTACGCAGTATTTT

j_call: TRBJ2-7
d_call: .
clone_size: few
cdr3_length: 14
v_call: TRBV11-2
cdr3_aa: CASSLDRGPYEQYF
cdr3_nt: TGTGCCAGCAGCTTGGACCGGGGCCCCTACGAGCAGTACTTC

j_call: TRBJ2-7
d_call: .
clone_size: few
cdr3_length: 13
v_call: TRBV18
cdr3_aa: CASSPPVGYEQYF
cdr3_nt: TGTGCCAGCTCACCACCGGTGGGTTACGAGCAGTACTTC

j_call: TRBJ2-1
d_call: .
clone_size: .
cdr3_length: 15
v_call: TRBV2
cdr3_aa: CASSSQGQVYNEQFF
cdr3_nt: TGTGCCAGCAGTTCCCAGGGGCAGGTCTACAATGAGCAGTTCTTC

j_call: TRBJ1-1
d_call: TRBD1
clone_size: .
cdr3_length: 12
v_call: TRBV29-1
cdr3_aa: CSVRQGEDGAFF
cdr3_nt: TGCAGCGTTCGACAGGGAGAAGATGGAGCTTTCTTT

j_call: TRBJ2-5
d_call: TRBD2
clone_size: .
cdr3_length: 16
v_call: TRBV27
cdr3_aa: CASSPLAGGRLETQYF
cdr3_nt: TGTGCCAGCAGCCCCTTAGCGGGGGGGCGTTTGGAGACCCAGTACTTC